The 4 T cell receptor beta chains below all came from one sample that was sequenced in a study of blood T cell repertoires in COVID-19. Profiled with immunoSEQ multiplex PCR; TCRdb holds only in-frame clones, not every one. The table records roughly 15,000 clones, around 74% of them present only once. The source material was peripheral blood. The receptors were gathered from a man aged 55 to 70 with acute or convalescent COVID-19.

This clone was detected only a few times. The chain combines TRBV6-5 with TRBJ1-4; 9 bases fit TRBD1. Germline V gene sequence: CDR1 MNHEY, CDR2 SVGAGI. The length of the CDR3 is 14 residues. The ends lost 6 bases at V and 8 bases at J; junction bases unmatched: 7. Here the CDR3 reads CASRGTGPGEKLFF. The CDR3, as DNA: TGTGCCAGCAGAGGGACAGGGCCCGGGGAAAAACTGTTTTTT.

This CDR3 reads CASRQGSQPQHF. The CDR3 nucleotides are TGTGCCAGCAGACAGGGTAGCCAGCCCCAGCATTTT. The chain joins TRBV3-1 (or the pseudogene TRBV3-2) to TRBJ1-5; a possible D gene is TRBD1 (6 bases). Trimming stripped 6 bases from V and 7 bases from J, with 10 bases between. Germline assignment: CDR1 LGHDT and CDR2 YNNKEL (reference sequence). The CDR3 is made up of 12 amino acids.

The chain has TRBV18 and TRBJ1-1; 10 bases match TRBD1. Trimming took 3 bases from V and 5 from J; bases not matched to a gene: 12. CDR1 and CDR2 from the germline V gene are KGHSH and LQKENI. The CDR3 runs to 17 residues. CDR3 region: CASSPPLRTGGETEAFF. Written as DNA, the CDR3 is TGTGCCAGCTCACCCCCTCTAAGGACAGGGGGTGAAACTGAAGCTTTCTTT. Variable domain in full (rest from reference TRBV18 and TRBJ1-1): NAGVMQNPRHLVRRRGQEARLRCSPMKGHSHVYWYRQLPEEGLKFMVYLQKENIIDESGMPKERFSAEFPKEGPSILRIQQVVRGDSAAYFCASSPPLRTGGETEAFFGQGTRLTVV.

For the CDR3, the DNA is TGTGCCAGCAGTTACGAACGGACCAGGGGACCCCTCCACTTT. Translating gives CASSYERTRGPLHF. The chain couples TRBV6-2 or TRBV6-3 to TRBJ1-6; D might be TRBD1 (6 bases). V was trimmed by 2 bases and J by 12 bases, leaving 14 bases between them. CDR3 length equals 14 residues. The germline CDR1 and CDR2 sequences are MNHEY and SVGEGT.